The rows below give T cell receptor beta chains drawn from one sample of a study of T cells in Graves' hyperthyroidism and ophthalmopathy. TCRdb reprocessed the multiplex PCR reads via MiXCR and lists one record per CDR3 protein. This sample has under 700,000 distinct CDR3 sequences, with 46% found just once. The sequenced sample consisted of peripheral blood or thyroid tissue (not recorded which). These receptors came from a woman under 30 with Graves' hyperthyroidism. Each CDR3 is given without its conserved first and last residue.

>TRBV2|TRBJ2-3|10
ASIYDTDTQY
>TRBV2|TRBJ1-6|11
ASLGMRNSPLH
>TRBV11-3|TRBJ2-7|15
ASSLGNLRTSGNEQY
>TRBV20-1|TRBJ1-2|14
SASPTGQGAGYGYT
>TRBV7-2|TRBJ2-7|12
ASSPSSGSYEQY
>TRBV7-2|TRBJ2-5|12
ASSSDRGQETRY
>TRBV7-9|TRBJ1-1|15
ASSPTQFSKMNTEAF
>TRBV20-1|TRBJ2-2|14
SARDGRAPGTGELF
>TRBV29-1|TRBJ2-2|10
SVHGETGELF
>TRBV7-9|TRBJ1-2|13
ASSLGLAGDYGYT
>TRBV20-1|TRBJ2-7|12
SGRPGLAYNEQY
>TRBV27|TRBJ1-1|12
ASSLLLRNTEAF
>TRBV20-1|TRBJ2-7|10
SARRGGFVQY
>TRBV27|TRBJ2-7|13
ASSFGGAGAYEQY